Sequencing of this TCR beta chain was carried out in a study of T cell changes during pregnancy in multiple sclerosis. This clone was seen a few times. The method was immunoSEQ multiplex PCR; TCRdb's version includes in-frame clones alone and lacks a portion of them. The repertoire consists of some 16,000 clones, with around 83% occurring once and the leading ten covering 17%. The V and J ends lost 3 bases and 0 bases respectively, with 9 bases between them. CDR3 length: 16 amino acids. Per the germline V gene, CDR1 is MNHNS and CDR2 is SASEGT. Sequenced here: CD8+ T cells from peripheral blood mononuclear cells, sampled after pregnancy. The clonotype originates from a female donor in good health, enrolled as a control in a pregnancy study. V is TRBV6-1 and J is TRBJ1-6; D is possibly TRBD1 (6 bases). CDR3 sequence reads: CASSEGASSYNSPLHF. The CDR3 DNA is TGTGCCAGCAGTGAGGGGGCTAGCTCCTATAATTCACCCCTCCACTTT.